This note documents a single TCR beta chain sequence. Sequenced by immunoSEQ multiplex PCR; TCRdb stores in-frame clones only, minus some. The top ten clones hold approximately 2.4% of a sample with about 77,000 clones, 90% to 95% of them seen once. The data are from a study of T cell changes during pregnancy in multiple sclerosis. Germline V gives CDR1 MDHEN, CDR2 SYDVKM. The CDR3 totals 12 residues. The V end lost 7 bases, the J end lost 2 bases, and 9 bases lay between the germline ends. Sample: peripheral blood, taken after pregnancy. The genes are TRBV28 and TRBJ2-7; D ambiguous. The TCR originated in a female donor in good health, enrolled as a control in a pregnancy study. The CDR3 loop is CASTSAPYEQYF. The CDR3 nucleotides read TGTGCCAGCACAAGCGCACCCTACGAGCAGTACTTC. The full variable domain, rest sourced from reference TRBV28 and TRBJ2-7, is DVKVTQSSRYLVKRTGEKVFLECVQDMDHENMFWYRQDPGLGLRLIYFSYDVKMKEKGDIPEGYSVSREKKERFSLILESASTNQTSMYLCASTSAPYEQYFGPGTRLTVT.